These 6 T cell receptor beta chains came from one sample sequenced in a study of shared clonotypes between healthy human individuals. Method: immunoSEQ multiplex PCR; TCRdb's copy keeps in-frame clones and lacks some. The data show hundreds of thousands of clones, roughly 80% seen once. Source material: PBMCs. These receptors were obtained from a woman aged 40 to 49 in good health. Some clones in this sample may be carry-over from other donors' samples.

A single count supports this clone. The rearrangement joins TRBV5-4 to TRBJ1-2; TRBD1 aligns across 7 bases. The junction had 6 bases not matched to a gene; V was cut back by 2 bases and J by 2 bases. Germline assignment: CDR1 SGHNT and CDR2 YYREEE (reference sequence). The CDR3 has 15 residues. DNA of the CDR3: TGTGCCAGCAGCTTCGGGGCAGGGGGAAACTATGGCTACACCTTC. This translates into CASSFGAGGNYGYTF.

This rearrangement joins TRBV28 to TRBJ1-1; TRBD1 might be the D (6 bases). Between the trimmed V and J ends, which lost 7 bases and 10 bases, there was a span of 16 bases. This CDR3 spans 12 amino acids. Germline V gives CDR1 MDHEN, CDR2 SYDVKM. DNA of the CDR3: TGTGCCAGCACCATCCGGGGGCTCCGAGCTTTCTTT. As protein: CASTIRGLRAFF.

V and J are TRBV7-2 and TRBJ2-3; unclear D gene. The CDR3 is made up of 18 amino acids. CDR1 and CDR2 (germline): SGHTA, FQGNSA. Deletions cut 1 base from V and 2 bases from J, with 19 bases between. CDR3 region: CASSLGRTAREITDTQYF. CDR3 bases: TGTGCCAGCAGCTTAGGGCGGACCGCCCGTGAAATCACAGATACGCAGTATTTT. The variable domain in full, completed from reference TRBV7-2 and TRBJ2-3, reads GAGVSQSPSNKVTEKGKDVELRCDPISGHTALYWYRQSLGQGLEFLIYFQGNSAPDKSGLPSDRFSAERTGGSVSTLTIQRTQQEDSAVYLCASSLGRTAREITDTQYFGPGTRLTVL.

CDR3 DNA sequence: TGTGCCAGCAGCTTAGACAGGAATGAAAAACTGTTTTTT. It is translated as CASSLDRNEKLFF. This chain connects TRBV7-7 to TRBJ1-4; tentatively, D is TRBD1 (5 bases). Looked up from germline, CDR1 is SSHAT and CDR2 is FNYEAQ (reference sequence). V dropped 1 base and J dropped 5 bases, with 5 bases sitting between them. This CDR3 is built from 13 residues.

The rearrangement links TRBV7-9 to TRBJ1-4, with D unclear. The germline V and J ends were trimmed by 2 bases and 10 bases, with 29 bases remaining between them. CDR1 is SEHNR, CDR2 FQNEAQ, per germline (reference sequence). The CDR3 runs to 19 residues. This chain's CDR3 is CASSLKPKTQPPSDGKLFF. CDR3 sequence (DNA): TGTGCCAGCAGCTTAAAACCGAAAACCCAACCTCCGTCTGACGGAAAACTGTTTTTT.

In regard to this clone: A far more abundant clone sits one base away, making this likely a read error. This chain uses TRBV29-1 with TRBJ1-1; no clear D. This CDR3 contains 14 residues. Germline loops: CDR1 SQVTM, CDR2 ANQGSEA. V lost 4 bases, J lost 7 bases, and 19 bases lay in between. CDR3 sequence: CSVVLARGGIEAFF. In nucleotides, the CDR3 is TGCAGCGTTGTCCTAGCCCGGGGTGGGATTGAAGCTTTCTTT. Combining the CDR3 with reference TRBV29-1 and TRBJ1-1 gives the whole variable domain SAVISQKPSRDICQRGTSLTIQCQVDSQVTMMFWYRQQPGQSLTLIATANQGSEATYESGFVIDKFPISRPNLTFSTLTVSNMSPEDSSIYLCSVVLARGGIEAFFGQGTRLTVV.